A single sample is the source of the 19 T cell receptor beta chains below, sequenced in a study of blood T cell repertoires in COVID-19. Measured with immunoSEQ multiplex PCR; TCRdb has only the in-frame clones, and not every one. The sample holds about 300,000 clones, about four fifths seen once. The material sequenced was peripheral blood. The receptors derive from a woman aged 45-60 years with acute or convalescent COVID-19.

The J gene is TRBJ2-3, the V gene TRBV30; 9 nucleotides align to TRBD2. The CDR3 contains 15 residues. Germline CDR1 and CDR2: GTSNPN and SVGIG (reference sequence). Germline trimming cut 6 bases from V and 6 bases from J; bases unmatched to any gene: 13. CDR3: CACPSGGGASDTQYF. Written as DNA, the CDR3 is TGTGCCTGTCCAAGTGGCGGGGGGGCCTCGGATACGCAGTATTTT.

The rearrangement uses TRBV6-1 and TRBJ2-3, with TRBD2 identical over 7 bases. This CDR3 contains 15 residues. Germline V gene data show CDR1 as MNHNS and CDR2 as SASEGT. J lost 2 bases, V lost 2 bases, and 4 bases had no gene match. This chain's CDR3 is CASSELAEVTDTQYF. CDR3 coding DNA: TGTGCCAGCAGTGAACTAGCGGAAGTCACAGATACGCAGTATTTT.

This sequence joins TRBV3-1 (or the pseudogene TRBV3-2) and TRBJ2-5; D unresolved. Trimming removed 0 bases from V and 3 bases from J, with 11 bases in between. CDR3 size: 15 residues. Per germline, CDR1 LGHDT and CDR2 YNNKEL (reference sequence). CDR3 coding DNA: TGTGCCAGCAGCCAAGAATGGAGCGCGAAAGAGACCCAGTACTTC. Translation gives CASSQEWSAKETQYF.

The chain recombines TRBV27 with TRBJ1-2, with D possibly being TRBD1 (6 bases). Trimming cost V 6 bases and J 6 bases, with 14 bases left between them. The length of the CDR3 is 13 residues. Germline lookup yields CDR1 MNHEY and CDR2 SMNVEV (reference sequence). CDR3 nucleotides: TGTGCCAGCAGGTCGAGGGGGGGTGATGGCTACACCTTC. Translating gives CASRSRGGDGYTF.

The chain combines TRBV14 with TRBJ1-3; D unclear. CDR1 is SGHDN and CDR2 is FVKESK in the germline V gene. CDR3 length: 15 amino acids. Trimming stripped 1 base from V and 0 bases from J, with 7 bases between. The CDR3 nucleotides are TGTGCCAGCAGCCAAGTACATTACTCTGGAAACACCATATATTTT. This encodes CASSQVHYSGNTIYF.

This clone has a single count. The rearrangement uses TRBV5-4 and TRBJ2-3; 9 nucleotides align to TRBD2. The CDR3 consists of 15 residues. V lost 4 bases to trimming and J lost 6 bases; unmatched junction nucleotides: 9. Per germline, CDR1 SGHNT and CDR2 YYREEE (reference sequence). CDR3 nucleotides: TGTGCCAGCAGCACACCTTCTAGCGGGGACGATACGCAGTATTTT. Translating gives CASSTPSSGDDTQYF.

This clone was observed once. This chain connects TRBV6-2 or TRBV6-3 to TRBJ2-7; TRBD1 is a possible D gene (5 bases). This CDR3 is built from 14 residues. Trimming cost V 5 bases and J 6 bases, with 17 bases left between them. The V gene's germline CDR1 is MNHEY and CDR2 SVGEGT. CDR3 loop: CASSRGGELGEQYV. CDR3 DNA sequence: TGTGCCAGCAGTAGGGGCGGTGAGCTAGGCGAGCAGTACGTC.

The chain links TRBV4-1 to TRBJ2-5; no clear D gene. The germline V gene has CDR1 MGHRA and CDR2 YSYEKL. Trimming stripped 2 bases from V and 4 bases from J, with 11 bases between. CDR3 length: 14 amino acids. CDR3 loop: CASSQKSLPETQYF. CDR3 bases: TGCGCCAGCAGCCAAAAAAGCCTTCCAGAGACCCAGTACTTC.

The chain couples TRBV19 to TRBJ1-1; D might be TRBD1 (5 bases). CDR3 length equals 14 residues. The V end lost 6 bases, the J end lost 1 base, and 12 bases lay between the germline ends. Germline values: CDR1 LNHDA, CDR2 SQIVND (reference sequence). Here the CDR3 reads CASSSGRGNTEAFF. CDR3 sequence (DNA): TGTGCCAGTAGCTCAGGGAGGGGGAACACTGAAGCTTTCTTT.

V usage is TRBV6-5 and J usage is TRBJ2-3; 8 nucleotides match TRBD2. V shed 7 bases and J 4 bases; nucleotides not matched to a gene: 10. Looked up from germline, CDR1 is MNHEY and CDR2 is SVGAGI. The CDR3 consists of 15 residues. DNA of the CDR3: TGTGCCAGCATCCCAGGTAGCGGGACCTCAGATACGCAGTATTTT. Residues: CASIPGSGTSDTQYF.

V gene TRBV6-5 combines with J gene TRBJ1-1; a weak D match, TRBD1 (5 bases). The germline V gene encodes CDR1 MNHEY and CDR2 SVGAGI. The CDR3 is 12 residues long. V gave up 7 bases and J gave up 5 bases, with 11 bases separating them. CDR3 DNA sequence: TGTGCCAGCACCACGGGGGGGACTGAAGCTTTCTTT. This codes for CASTTGGTEAFF.

The rearrangement links TRBV24-1 to TRBJ2-3; 8 nucleotides line up with TRBD2. Germline V gene data show CDR1 as KGHDR and CDR2 as SFDVKD. V lost 7 bases, J lost 1 base, and 6 bases stayed unmatched. This CDR3 is built from 15 residues. The CDR3 nucleotides are TGTGCCACCAGCGCAACGGGGGGGGGCACAGATACGCAGTATTTT. It encodes CATSATGGGTDTQYF.

The chain employs TRBV5-1 and TRBJ2-1; 9 bases agree with TRBD1. CDR3 length: 16 amino acids. Germline values: CDR1 SGHRS, CDR2 YFSETQ. V was clipped by 2 bases and J by 7 bases; unmatched bases: 10. CDR3 sequence: CASSFAGTGLGNEQFF. Here the CDR3 DNA reads TGCGCCAGCAGCTTCGCAGGGACAGGGTTAGGGAATGAGCAGTTCTTC.

The chain employs TRBV7-2 and TRBJ1-2; no clear D. The CDR3 runs to 15 residues. Germline V gives CDR1 SGHTA, CDR2 FQGNSA. Trimming cost V 5 bases and J 3 bases, with 16 bases left between them. CDR3 region: CASSPSGSGYYGYTF. CDR3 sequence (DNA): TGTGCCAGCAGCCCATCGGGGTCCGGATACTATGGCTACACCTTC. Full variable domain (missing parts from reference TRBV7-2 and TRBJ1-2): GAGVSQSPSNKVTEKGKDVELRCDPISGHTALYWYRQSLGQGLEFLIYFQGNSAPDKSGLPSDRFSAERTGGSVSTLTIQRTQQEDSAVYLCASSPSGSGYYGYTFGSGTRLTVV.

This chain joins TRBV2 and TRBJ2-7; a possible D gene is TRBD1 (6 bases). Trimming cost V 6 bases and J 2 bases, with 8 bases left between them. This CDR3 is 12 amino acids long. The V gene's germline CDR1 is SNHLY and CDR2 FYNNEI. The CDR3 protein is CASRRDTYEQYV. CDR3 nucleotides: TGTGCCAGCAGGAGGGACACCTACGAGCAGTACGTC.

V is TRBV6-5 and J is TRBJ2-1; TRBD2 is a possible D gene (5 bases). V was trimmed by 5 bases and J by 4 bases, leaving 9 bases between them. This CDR3 spans 13 amino acids. Germline values: CDR1 MNHEY, CDR2 SVGAGI. CDR3 nucleotides: TGTGCCAGCAGTCCACGGACTTACAATGAGCAGTTCTTC. This translates into CASSPRTYNEQFF.

The J gene is TRBJ2-1, the V gene TRBV6-5; 7 bases align to TRBD1. The CDR3 runs 12 residues. CDR1 MNHEY and CDR2 SVGAGI come from the germline V gene. V shed 4 bases and J 15 bases; nucleotides not matched to a gene: 9. CDR3 in DNA: TGTGCCAGCAGTTTGGGGACGGACAGGTGGTTCTTC. This encodes CASSLGTDRWFF.

The chain couples TRBV7-2 to TRBJ2-3; D might be TRBD2 (6 bases). CDR1 and CDR2 (germline): SGHTA, FQGNSA. V lost 3 bases to trimming and J lost 3 bases, with 19 bases between them. The CDR3 has 17 amino acids. CDR3 sequence reads: CASSFGRWRSGTDTQYF. The CDR3, as DNA: TGTGCCAGCAGCTTTGGGAGGTGGCGGTCGGGTACAGATACGCAGTATTTT.

This clone has only one observation. The genes are TRBV5-1 and TRBJ1-1; 7 nucleotides match TRBD1. Germline V CDR1 and CDR2: SGHRS, YFSETQ. The CDR3 extends over 13 amino acids. V lost 7 bases, J lost 0 bases, and 3 bases stayed unmatched. CDR3 loop: CASGQELNTEAFF. In nucleotides, the CDR3 is TGCGCCAGCGGACAGGAGCTGAACACTGAAGCTTTCTTT.